This T cell receptor (beta chain) was captured in a study of T cell repertoires in cytomegalovirus infection. Study context: Through public TCR beta signatures, both CMV infection and matching HLA type were indicated. Findings and caveats of the study: HLA-C-restricted CMV clonotypes gave the most frequent clonotype in two of eight donors. People with CMV and the relevant HLA were identified by cumulative public TCR beta family frequency.

In TCRdb, the reads were re-called with MiXCR into one record per CDR3 protein. The sample yields 200,000 to 300,000 distinct CDR3 sequences, 6.5% seen once. The CDR3 extends over 13 amino acids. The V gene lost 3 bases and the J gene lost 5 bases, with 13 bases spanning the gap. The germline V gene has CDR1 SQVTM and CDR2 ANQGSEA. Remarks on this clonotype: Its target is not known.

The sequencing input was PBMCs. The chain is built from TRBV29-1 and TRBJ2-5; D tentatively fits TRBD1 or TRBD2 (6 bases each). The source is a human donor in good health (CMV status not recorded). Some clones in this sample may be carry-over from other donors' samples. The CDR3 region has the DNA TGCAGCGTTGAGCTCGGGGGCGGGGAGACCCAGTACTTC. This translates into CSVELGGGETQYF.